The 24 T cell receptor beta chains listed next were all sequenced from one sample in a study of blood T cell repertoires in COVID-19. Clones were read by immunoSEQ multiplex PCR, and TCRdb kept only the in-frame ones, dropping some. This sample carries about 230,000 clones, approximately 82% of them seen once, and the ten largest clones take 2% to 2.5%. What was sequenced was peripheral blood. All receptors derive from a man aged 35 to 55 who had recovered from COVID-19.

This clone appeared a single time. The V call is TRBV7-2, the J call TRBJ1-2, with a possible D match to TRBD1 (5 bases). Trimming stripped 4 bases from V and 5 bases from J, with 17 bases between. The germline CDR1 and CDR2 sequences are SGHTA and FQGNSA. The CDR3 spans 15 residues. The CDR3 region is CASSSLGGDLYGYTF. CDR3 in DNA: TGTGCCAGCAGCTCCCTCGGGGGAGACCTTTATGGCTACACCTTC.

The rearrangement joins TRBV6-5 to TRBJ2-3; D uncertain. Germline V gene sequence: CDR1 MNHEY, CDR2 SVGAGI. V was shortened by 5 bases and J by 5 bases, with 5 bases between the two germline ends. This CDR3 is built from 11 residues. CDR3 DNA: TGTGCCAGCAGTACTCGAGATACGCAGTATTTT. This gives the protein CASSTRDTQYF.

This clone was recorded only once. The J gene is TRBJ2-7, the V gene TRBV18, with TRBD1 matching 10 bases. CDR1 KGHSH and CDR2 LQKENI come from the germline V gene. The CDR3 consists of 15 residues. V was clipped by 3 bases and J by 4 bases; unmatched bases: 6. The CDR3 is CASSPDRGVSYEQYF. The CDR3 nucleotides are TGTGCCAGCTCACCGGACAGGGGGGTCTCTTACGAGCAGTACTTC.

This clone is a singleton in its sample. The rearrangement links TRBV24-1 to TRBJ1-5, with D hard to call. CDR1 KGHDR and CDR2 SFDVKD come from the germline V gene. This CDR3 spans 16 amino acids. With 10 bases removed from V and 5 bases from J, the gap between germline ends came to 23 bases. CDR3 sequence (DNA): TGTGCCACTTCGCGGGTCACTCAAAGTAAAGATCAGCCCCAGCATTTT. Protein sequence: CATSRVTQSKDQPQHF.

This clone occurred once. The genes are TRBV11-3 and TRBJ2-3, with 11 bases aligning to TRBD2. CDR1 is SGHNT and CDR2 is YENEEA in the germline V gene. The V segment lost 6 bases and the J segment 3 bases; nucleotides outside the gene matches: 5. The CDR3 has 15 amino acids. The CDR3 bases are TGTGCCAGCAGTCTGACTAGCGGGGAGACAGATACGCAGTATTTT. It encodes CASSLTSGETDTQYF.

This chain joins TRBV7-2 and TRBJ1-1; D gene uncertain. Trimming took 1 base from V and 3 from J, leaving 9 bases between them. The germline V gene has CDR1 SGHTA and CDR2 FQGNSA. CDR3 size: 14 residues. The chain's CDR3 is CASSLDQLYTEAFF. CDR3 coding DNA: TGTGCCAGCAGCTTAGATCAGTTGTACACTGAAGCTTTCTTT.

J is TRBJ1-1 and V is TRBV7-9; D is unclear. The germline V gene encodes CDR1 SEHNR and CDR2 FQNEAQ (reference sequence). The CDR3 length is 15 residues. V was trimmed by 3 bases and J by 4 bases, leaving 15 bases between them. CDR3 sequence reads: CASSFWEHETTEAFF. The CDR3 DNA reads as TGTGCCAGCAGCTTCTGGGAGCATGAGACCACTGAAGCTTTCTTT.

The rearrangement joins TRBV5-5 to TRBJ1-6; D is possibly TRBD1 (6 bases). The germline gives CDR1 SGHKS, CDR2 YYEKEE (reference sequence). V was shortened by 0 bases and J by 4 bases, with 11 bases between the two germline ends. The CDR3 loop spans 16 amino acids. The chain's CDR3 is CASSLVVGGYNSPLHF. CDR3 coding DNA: TGTGCCAGCAGCTTGGTGGTAGGGGGTTATAATTCACCCCTCCACTTT.

The CDR3 is CASSQDVRSNTEAFF. The CDR3 bases are TGCGCCAGCAGCCAAGATGTCAGATCAAACACTGAAGCTTTCTTT. The rearrangement links TRBV4-1 to TRBJ1-1; unclear D gene. Trimming shortened V by 0 bases and J by 2 bases, and 10 bases separated the two germline ends. The germline V gene encodes CDR1 MGHRA and CDR2 YSYEKL. The length of the CDR3 is 15 residues.

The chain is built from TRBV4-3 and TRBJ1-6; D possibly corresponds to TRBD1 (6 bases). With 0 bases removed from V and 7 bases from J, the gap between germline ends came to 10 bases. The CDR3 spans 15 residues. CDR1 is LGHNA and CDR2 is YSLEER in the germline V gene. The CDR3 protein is CASSQDRGWNSPLHF. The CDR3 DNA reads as TGCGCCAGCAGCCAAGACAGGGGATGGAATTCACCCCTCCACTTT.

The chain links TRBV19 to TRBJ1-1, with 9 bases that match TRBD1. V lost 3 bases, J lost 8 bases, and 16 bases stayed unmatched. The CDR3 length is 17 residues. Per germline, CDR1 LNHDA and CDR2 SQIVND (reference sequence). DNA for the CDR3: TGTGCCAGTAGTATCAAAACGTTCCAGGACAGGGGCGCAGAAGCTTTCTTT. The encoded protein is CASSIKTFQDRGAEAFF.

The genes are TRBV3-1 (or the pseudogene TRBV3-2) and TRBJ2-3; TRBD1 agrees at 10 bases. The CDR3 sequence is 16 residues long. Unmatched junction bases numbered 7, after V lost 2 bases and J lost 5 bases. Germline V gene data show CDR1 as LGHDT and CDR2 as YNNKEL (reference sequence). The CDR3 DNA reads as TGTGCCAGCAGCCAAACCGGACAGGGGGTTGGAGATACGCAGTATTTT. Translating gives CASSQTGQGVGDTQYF.

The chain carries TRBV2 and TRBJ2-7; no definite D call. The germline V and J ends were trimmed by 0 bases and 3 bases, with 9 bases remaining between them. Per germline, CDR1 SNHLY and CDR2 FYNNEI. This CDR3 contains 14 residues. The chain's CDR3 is CASSEALSIYEQYF. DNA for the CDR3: TGTGCCAGCAGTGAAGCACTTTCAATCTACGAGCAGTACTTC. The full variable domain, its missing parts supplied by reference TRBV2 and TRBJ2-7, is EPEVTQTPSHQVTQMGQEVILRCVPISNHLYFYWYRQILGQKVEFLVSFYNNEISEKSEIFDDQFSVERPDGSNFTLKIRSTKLEDSAMYFCASSEALSIYEQYFGPGTRLTVT.

CDR3 nucleotides: TGTGCCATCAGTGACATGGGAGGCTCGAGCTCCTATAATTCACCCCTCCACTTT. Its protein product is CAISDMGGSSSYNSPLHF. V gene TRBV10-3 combines with J gene TRBJ1-6; D gene unclear. The germline V gene has CDR1 ENHRY and CDR2 SYGVKD. V was shortened by 3 bases and J by 0 bases, with 15 bases between the two germline ends. CDR3 size: 18 residues.

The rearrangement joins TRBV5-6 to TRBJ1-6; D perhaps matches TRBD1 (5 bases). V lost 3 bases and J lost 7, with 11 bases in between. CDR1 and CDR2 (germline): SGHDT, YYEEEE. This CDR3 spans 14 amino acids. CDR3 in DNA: TGTGCCAGCAGCTCGGACATTCCCAATTCACCCCTCCACTTT. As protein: CASSSDIPNSPLHF.

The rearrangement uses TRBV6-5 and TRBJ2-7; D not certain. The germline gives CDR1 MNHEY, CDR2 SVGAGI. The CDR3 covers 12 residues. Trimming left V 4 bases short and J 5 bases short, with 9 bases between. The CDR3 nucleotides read TGTGCCAGCAGTTCCAGATACGACGAGCAGTACTTC. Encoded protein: CASSSRYDEQYF.

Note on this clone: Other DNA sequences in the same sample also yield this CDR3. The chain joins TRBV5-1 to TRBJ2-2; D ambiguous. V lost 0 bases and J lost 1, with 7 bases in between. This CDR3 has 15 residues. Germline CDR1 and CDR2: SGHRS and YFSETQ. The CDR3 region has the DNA TGCGCCAGCAGCTTGGGCCAGGTGAACACCGGGGAGCTGTTTTTT. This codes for CASSLGQVNTGELFF.

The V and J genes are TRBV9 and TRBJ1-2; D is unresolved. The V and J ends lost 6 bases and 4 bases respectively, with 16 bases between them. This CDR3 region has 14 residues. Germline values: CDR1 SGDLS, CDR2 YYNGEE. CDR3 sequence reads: CASKKADGSYGYTF. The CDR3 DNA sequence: TGTGCCAGCAAGAAAGCGGACGGCTCCTATGGCTACACCTTC.

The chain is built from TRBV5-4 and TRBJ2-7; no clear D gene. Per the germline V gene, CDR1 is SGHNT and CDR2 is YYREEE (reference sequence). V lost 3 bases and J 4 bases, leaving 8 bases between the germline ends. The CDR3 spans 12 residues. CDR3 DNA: TGTGCCAGCAGCTGGCGAGGATACGAGCAGTACTTC. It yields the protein CASSWRGYEQYF.

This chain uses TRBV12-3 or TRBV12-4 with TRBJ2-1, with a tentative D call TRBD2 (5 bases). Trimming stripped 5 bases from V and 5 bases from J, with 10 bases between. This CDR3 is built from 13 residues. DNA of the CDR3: TGTGCCAGCAGTCAACTAGTCAACAATGAGCAGTTCTTC. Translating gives CASSQLVNNEQFF.

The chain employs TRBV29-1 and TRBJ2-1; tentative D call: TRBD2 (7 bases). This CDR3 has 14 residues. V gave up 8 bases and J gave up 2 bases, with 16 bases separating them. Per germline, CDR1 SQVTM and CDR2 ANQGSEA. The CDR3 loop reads CSLTRGTTYNEQFF. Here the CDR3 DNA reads TGCAGCCTAACGCGGGGGACAACCTACAATGAGCAGTTCTTC.

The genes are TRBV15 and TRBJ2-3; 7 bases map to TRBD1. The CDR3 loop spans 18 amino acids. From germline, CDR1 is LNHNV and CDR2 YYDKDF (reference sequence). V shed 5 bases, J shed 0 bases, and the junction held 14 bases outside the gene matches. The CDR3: CATSGFSGTETSTDTQYF. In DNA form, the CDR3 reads TGTGCCACCAGCGGATTTTCCGGGACAGAGACTAGCACAGATACGCAGTATTTT.

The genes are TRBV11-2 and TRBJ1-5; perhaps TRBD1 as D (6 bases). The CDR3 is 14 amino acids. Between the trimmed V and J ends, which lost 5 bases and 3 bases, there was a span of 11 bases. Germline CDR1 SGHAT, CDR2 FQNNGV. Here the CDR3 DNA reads TGTGCCAGCAGCCAAGGGGGTAACAATCAGCCCCAGCATTTT. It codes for CASSQGGNNQPQHF.

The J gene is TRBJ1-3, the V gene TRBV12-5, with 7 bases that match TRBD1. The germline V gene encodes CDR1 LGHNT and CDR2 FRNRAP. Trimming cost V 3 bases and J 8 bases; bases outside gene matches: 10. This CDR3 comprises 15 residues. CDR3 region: CASGLRGQYGDTIYF. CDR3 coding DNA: TGTGCTAGTGGTTTAAGGGGACAGTACGGGGACACCATATATTTT.